Presented here are 12 T cell receptor beta chains from one specimen sequenced in a study of OX40 agonist ivuxolimab in advanced cancers. Produced via immunoSEQ multiplex PCR; TCRdb's table is partial and in-frame only. The sample holds approximately 74,000 clones, 90% seen once. Specimen: CD4+ or CD8+ T cells sorted from blood, collected in a trial of the OX40 agonist ivuxolimab. These receptors originate from an adult with an advanced solid tumor such as melanoma, head and neck, liver or kidney cancer.

This chain links TRBV2 with TRBJ2-5; D is tentatively TRBD1 or TRBD2 (5 bases each). The CDR3 spans 14 residues. Germline CDR1 and CDR2: SNHLY and FYNNEI. V was shortened by 6 bases and J by 5 bases, with 16 bases between the two germline ends. DNA for the CDR3: TGTGCCAGCAGGATGGGACGCCGGATGGAGACCCAGTACTTC. This translates into CASRMGRRMETQYF.

This clone was seen more than once but under ten times. The chain combines TRBV10-3 with TRBJ2-5; possible D gene TRBD2, 5 bases. V gave up 2 bases and J gave up 7 bases, with 20 bases separating them. The CDR3 runs 16 residues. The germline V gene has CDR1 ENHRY and CDR2 SYGVKD. The CDR3, as DNA: TGTGCCATCAGTGAGCAGACCTCCGGAGGTTCGGGGACCCAGTACTTC. This gives the protein CAISEQTSGGSGTQYF.

The chain is built from TRBV7-6 and TRBJ2-5; TRBD2 aligns across 7 bases. This CDR3 spans 15 amino acids. With 5 bases clipped from V and 0 bases from J, the junction kept 6 bases outside the gene matches. CDR1 and CDR2 from the germline V gene are SGHVS and FNYEAQ. CDR3 nucleotides: TGTGCCAGCAGCCCGGGACTAACGTACCAAGAGACCCAGTACTTC. Translated, it gives CASSPGLTYQETQYF.

The chain employs TRBV29-1 and TRBJ2-7, with a tentative D call TRBD2 (5 bases). V shed 0 bases and J shed 7 bases, with 7 bases lying between them. Germline loops: CDR1 SQVTM, CDR2 ANQGSEA. CDR3 size: 11 residues. CDR3 amino acids: CSVEDPGEQYF. CDR3 DNA: TGCAGCGTTGAAGATCCGGGAGAGCAGTACTTC.

This chain connects TRBV28 to TRBJ2-5, with TRBD1 matching 7 bases. CDR3 length: 15 residues. Trimming took 2 bases from V and 2 from J; bases not matched to a gene: 5. Germline V gives CDR1 MDHEN, CDR2 SYDVKM. The CDR3 sequence is CASSLKGAVQETQYF. In DNA, the CDR3 is TGTGCCAGCAGTTTAAAGGGGGCCGTTCAAGAGACCCAGTACTTC.

The chain joins TRBV19 to TRBJ2-3; D possibly matches TRBD1 or TRBD2 (6 bases each). CDR3 length equals 16 residues. Trimming took 2 bases from V and 1 from J, leaving 13 bases between them. Germline V lookup: CDR1 LNHDA, CDR2 SQIVND (reference sequence). The CDR3 here is CASSIRGGHGTDTQYF. CDR3 sequence (DNA): TGTGCCAGTAGTATACGAGGGGGGCATGGCACAGATACGCAGTATTTT.

This clone showed up just once. The chain uses TRBV14 and TRBJ2-7, with 8 bases matching TRBD2. The CDR3 runs 14 residues. Germline lookup yields CDR1 SGHDN and CDR2 FVKESK. V lost 2 bases and J lost 3; bases outside the gene matches: 3. DNA for the CDR3: TGTGCCAGCAGCCAACTAGCGGGCTACTACGAGCAGTACTTC. Amino acids: CASSQLAGYYEQYF.

The rearrangement joins TRBV28 to TRBJ1-2; TRBD1 agrees at 7 bases. Germline V gives CDR1 MDHEN, CDR2 SYDVKM. This CDR3 has 13 amino acids. V dropped 1 base and J dropped 7; count of bases not matched to a gene: 3. The CDR3 DNA reads as TGTGCCAGCAGTTTATCTGACAGGGTTGGCTACACCTTC. Translated: CASSLSDRVGYTF.

The chain has TRBV11-2 and TRBJ2-7; D might be TRBD2 (5 bases). Trimming pared 8 bases from V and 0 bases from J, leaving 8 bases between. This CDR3 has 12 residues. CDR1 SGHAT and CDR2 FQNNGV come from the germline V gene. The CDR3 region is CASERNSYEQYF. The DNA of the CDR3 is TGTGCCAGCGAGCGGAACTCCTACGAGCAGTACTTC.

V gene TRBV7-2 combines with J gene TRBJ1-2, with 10 bases aligning to TRBD1. V lost 5 bases and J lost 7; bases outside the gene matches: 7. In germline, CDR1 is SGHTA, CDR2 FQGNSA. This CDR3 contains 14 residues. The CDR3 region is CASSRAGTGVGYTF. The DNA of the CDR3 is TGTGCCAGCAGCCGAGCCGGGACAGGGGTTGGCTACACCTTC.

The chain employs TRBV28 and TRBJ2-1, with 9 nucleotides matching TRBD2. This CDR3 contains 17 residues. Germline CDR1 MDHEN, CDR2 SYDVKM. Trimming at V came to 3 bases and at J to 3 bases, leaving 9 bases not matched to a gene. The CDR3 sequence: CASSFRTSARDYNEQFF. CDR3 nucleotide sequence: TGTGCCAGCAGTTTCCGGACTAGCGCACGGGACTACAATGAGCAGTTCTTC.

V and J are TRBV28 and TRBJ2-2, with a possible D match to TRBD1 (7 bases). V shed 6 bases and J shed 5 bases, with 22 bases lying between them. This CDR3 contains 17 residues. CDR1 is MDHEN and CDR2 is SYDVKM in the germline V gene. The CDR3 DNA follows: TGTGCCAGCAGCCCCAGGGGAGGCCCAGGGGGGACCGGGGAGCTGTTTTTT. Protein product: CASSPRGGPGGTGELFF.